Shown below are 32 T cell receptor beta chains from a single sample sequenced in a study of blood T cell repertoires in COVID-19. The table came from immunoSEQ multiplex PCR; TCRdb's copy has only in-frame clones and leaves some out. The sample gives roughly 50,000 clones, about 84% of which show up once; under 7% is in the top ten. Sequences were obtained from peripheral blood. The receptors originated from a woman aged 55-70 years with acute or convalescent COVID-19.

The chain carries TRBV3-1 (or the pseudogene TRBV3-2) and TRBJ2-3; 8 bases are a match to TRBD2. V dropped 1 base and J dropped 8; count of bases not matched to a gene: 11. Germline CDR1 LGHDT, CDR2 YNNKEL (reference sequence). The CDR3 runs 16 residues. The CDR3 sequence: CASSQGAGGRSGTQYF. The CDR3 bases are TGTGCCAGCAGCCAAGGCGCGGGGGGCCGCTCGGGTACGCAGTATTTT.

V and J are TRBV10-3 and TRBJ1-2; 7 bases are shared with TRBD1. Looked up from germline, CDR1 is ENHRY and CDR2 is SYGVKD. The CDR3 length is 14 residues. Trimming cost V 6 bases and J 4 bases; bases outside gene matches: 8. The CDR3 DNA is TGTGCCATCAGCCCGACAGGGTCCAGCTATGGCTACACCTTC. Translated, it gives CAISPTGSSYGYTF.

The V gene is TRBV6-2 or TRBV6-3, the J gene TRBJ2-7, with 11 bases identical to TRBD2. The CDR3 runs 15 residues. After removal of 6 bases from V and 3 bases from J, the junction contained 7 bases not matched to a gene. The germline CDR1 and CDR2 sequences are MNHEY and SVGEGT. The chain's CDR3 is CASRPPSGGLYEQYF. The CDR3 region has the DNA TGTGCCAGCAGACCTCCTAGCGGGGGGCTCTACGAGCAGTACTTC.

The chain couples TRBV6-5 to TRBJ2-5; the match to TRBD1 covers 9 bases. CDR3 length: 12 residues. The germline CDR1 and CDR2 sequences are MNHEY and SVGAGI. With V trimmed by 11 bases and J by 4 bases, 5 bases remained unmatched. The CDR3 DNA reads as TGTGCCGTCCGGGACAGGGTAGAGACCCAGTACTTC. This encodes CAVRDRVETQYF.

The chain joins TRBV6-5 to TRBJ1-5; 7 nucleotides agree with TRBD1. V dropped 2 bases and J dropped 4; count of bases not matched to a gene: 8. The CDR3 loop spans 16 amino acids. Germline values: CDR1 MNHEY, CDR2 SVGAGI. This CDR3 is CASSYRGTGVNQPQHF. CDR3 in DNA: TGTGCCAGCAGTTACAGGGGTACAGGGGTAAATCAGCCCCAGCATTTT.

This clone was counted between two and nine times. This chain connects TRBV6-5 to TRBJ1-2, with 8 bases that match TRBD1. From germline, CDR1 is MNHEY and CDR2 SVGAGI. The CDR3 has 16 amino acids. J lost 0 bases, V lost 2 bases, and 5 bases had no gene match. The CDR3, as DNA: TGTGCCAGCAGTTACGCAGGGGGCAGTTCTAACTATGGCTACACCTTC. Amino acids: CASSYAGGSSNYGYTF.

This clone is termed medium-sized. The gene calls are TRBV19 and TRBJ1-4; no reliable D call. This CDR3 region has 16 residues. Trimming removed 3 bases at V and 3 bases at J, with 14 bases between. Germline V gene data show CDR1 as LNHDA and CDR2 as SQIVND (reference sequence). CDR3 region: CASSIGREGSNEKLFF. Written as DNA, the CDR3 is TGTGCCAGTAGTATCGGCCGGGAGGGATCTAATGAAAAACTGTTTTTT. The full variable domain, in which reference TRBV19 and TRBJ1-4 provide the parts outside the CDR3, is DGGITQSPKYLFRKEGQNVTLSCEQNLNHDAMYWYRQDPGQGLRLIYYSQIVNDFQKGDIAEGYSVSREKKESFPLTVTSAQKNPTAFYLCASSIGREGSNEKLFFGSGTQLSVL.

The CDR3 coding sequence is TGTGCCAGCAGCTTAGGTGGGGGGGAAGATACGCAGTATTTT. Protein product: CASSLGGGEDTQYF. The chain joins TRBV5-4 to TRBJ2-3, with 7 bases matching TRBD2. CDR1 is SGHNT and CDR2 is YYREEE in the germline V gene (reference sequence). The CDR3 has 14 amino acids. V was clipped by 2 bases and J by 5 bases; unmatched bases: 5.

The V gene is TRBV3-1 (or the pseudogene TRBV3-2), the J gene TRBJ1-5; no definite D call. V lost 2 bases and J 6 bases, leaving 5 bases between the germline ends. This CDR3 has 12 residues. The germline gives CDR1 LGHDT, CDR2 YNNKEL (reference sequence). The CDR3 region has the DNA TGTGCCAGCAGCCAAAACAGTCAGCCCCAGCATTTT. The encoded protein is CASSQNSQPQHF.

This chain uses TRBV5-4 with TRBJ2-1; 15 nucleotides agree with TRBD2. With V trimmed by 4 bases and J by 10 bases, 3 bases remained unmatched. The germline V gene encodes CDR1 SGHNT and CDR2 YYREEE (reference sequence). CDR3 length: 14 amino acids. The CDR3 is CASSPGTSGGEQFF. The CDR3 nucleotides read TGTGCCAGCAGCCCTGGGACTAGCGGGGGGGAGCAGTTCTTC.

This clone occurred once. The CDR3 is CASSPLGKAGGSETQYF. The CDR3 bases are TGTGCCAGCAGTCCCCTTGGAAAAGCGGGAGGGTCGGAGACCCAGTACTTC. The chain has TRBV25-1 and TRBJ2-5, with 10 nucleotides matching TRBD2. Germline-derived CDR1 and CDR2 are MGHDK and SYGVNS. With V trimmed by 5 bases and J by 5 bases, 14 bases remained unmatched. This CDR3 contains 17 residues.

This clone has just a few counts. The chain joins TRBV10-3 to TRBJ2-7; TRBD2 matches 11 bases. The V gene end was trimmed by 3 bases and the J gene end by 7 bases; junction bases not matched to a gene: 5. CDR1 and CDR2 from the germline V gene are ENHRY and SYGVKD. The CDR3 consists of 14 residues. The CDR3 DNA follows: TGTGCCATCAGTGATAAACTAGCGGGAGCTGAGCAGTACTTC. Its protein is CAISDKLAGAEQYF.

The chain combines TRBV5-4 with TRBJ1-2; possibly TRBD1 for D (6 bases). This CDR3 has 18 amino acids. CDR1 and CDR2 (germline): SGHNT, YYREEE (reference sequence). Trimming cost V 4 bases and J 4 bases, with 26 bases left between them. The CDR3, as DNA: TGTGCCAGCAGCCCCGGCGGCAGAACAGGGTCAGGTAGCTATGGCTACACCTTC. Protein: CASSPGGRTGSGSYGYTF.

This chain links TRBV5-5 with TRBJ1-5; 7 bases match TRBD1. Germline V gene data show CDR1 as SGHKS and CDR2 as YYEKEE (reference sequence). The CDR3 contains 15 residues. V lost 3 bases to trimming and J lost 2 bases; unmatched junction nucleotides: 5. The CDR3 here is CASSSNRGGNQPQHF. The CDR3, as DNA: TGTGCCAGCAGCTCCAACAGGGGTGGCAATCAGCCCCAGCATTTT.

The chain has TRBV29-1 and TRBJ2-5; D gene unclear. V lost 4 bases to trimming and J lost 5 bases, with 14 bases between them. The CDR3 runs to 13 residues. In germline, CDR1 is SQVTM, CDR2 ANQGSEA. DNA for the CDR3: TGCAGCGTTGTCATGCAGCCGGGTGAGACCCAGTACTTC. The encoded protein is CSVVMQPGETQYF. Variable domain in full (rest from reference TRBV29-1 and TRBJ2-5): SAVISQKPSRDICQRGTSLTIQCQVDSQVTMMFWYRQQPGQSLTLIATANQGSEATYESGFVIDKFPISRPNLTFSTLTVSNMSPEDSSIYLCSVVMQPGETQYFGPGTRLLVL.

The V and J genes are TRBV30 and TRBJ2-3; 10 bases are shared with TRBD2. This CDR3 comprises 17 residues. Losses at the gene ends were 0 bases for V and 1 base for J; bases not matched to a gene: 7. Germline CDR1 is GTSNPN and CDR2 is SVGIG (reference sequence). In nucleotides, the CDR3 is TGTGCCTGGAGTGTTCCCACTAGCGGGGTGGGCACAGATACGCAGTATTTT. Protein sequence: CAWSVPTSGVGTDTQYF.

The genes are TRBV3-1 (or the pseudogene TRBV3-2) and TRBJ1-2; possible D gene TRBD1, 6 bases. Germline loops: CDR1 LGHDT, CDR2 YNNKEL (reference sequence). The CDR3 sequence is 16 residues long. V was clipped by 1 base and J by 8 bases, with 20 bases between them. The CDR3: CASSQGGPRGWGGYTF. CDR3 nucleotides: TGTGCCAGCAGCCAAGGGGGGCCTAGGGGATGGGGAGGCTACACCTTC.

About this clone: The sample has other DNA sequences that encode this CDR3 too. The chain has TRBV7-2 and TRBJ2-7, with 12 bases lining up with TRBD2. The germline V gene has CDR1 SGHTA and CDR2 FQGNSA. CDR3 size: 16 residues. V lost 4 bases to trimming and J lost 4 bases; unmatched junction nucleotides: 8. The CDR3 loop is CASSSLTSGRTYEQYF. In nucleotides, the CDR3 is TGTGCCAGCAGCTCGTTGACTAGCGGGAGAACTTACGAGCAGTACTTC.

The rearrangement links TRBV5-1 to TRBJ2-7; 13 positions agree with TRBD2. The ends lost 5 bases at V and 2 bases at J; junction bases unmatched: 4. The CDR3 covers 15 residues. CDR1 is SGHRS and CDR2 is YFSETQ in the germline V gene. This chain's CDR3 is CASRPTSGGPYEQYF. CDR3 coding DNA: TGCGCCAGCAGGCCGACTAGCGGGGGGCCCTACGAGCAGTACTTC.

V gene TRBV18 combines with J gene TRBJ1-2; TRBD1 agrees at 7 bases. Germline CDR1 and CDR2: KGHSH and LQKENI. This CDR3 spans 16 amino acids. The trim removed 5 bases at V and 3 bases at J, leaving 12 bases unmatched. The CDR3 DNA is TGTGCCAGCTCAAAAGGGAAGGGGGCTGAGTACTATGGCTACACCTTC. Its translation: CASSKGKGAEYYGYTF.

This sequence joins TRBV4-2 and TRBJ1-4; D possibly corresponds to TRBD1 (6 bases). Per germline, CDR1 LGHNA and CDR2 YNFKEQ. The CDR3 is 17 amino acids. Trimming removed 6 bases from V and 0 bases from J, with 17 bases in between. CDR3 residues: CASRETGPLTTNEKLFF. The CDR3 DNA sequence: TGTGCCAGCAGAGAGACAGGACCCCTCACAACTAATGAAAAACTGTTTTTT.

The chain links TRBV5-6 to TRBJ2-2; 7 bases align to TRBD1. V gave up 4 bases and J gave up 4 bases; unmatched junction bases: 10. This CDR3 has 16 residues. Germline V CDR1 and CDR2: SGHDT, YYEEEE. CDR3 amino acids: CASSQQGFGTTGELFF. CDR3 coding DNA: TGTGCCAGCAGCCAACAGGGGTTTGGGACCACCGGGGAGCTGTTTTTT. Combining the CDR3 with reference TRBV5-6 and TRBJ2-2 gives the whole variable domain DAGVTQSPTHLIKTRGQQVTLRCSPKSGHDTVSWYQQALGQGPQFIFQYYEEEERQRGNFPDRFSGHQFPNYSSELNVNALLLGDSALYLCASSQQGFGTTGELFFGEGSRLTVL.

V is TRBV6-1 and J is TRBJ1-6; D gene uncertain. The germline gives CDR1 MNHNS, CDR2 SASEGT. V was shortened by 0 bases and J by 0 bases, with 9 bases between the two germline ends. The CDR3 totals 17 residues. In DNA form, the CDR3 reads TGTGCCAGCAGTGAAGCAGACACCAGCTCCTATAATTCACCCCTCCACTTT. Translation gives CASSEADTSSYNSPLHF.

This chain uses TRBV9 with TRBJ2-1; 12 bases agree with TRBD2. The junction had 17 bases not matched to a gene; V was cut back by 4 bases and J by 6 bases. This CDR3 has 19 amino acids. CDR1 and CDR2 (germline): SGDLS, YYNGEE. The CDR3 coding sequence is TGTGCCAGCAGCACTCAACTTGGGGCTAGCGGGGGGGTGAGCAATGAGCAGTTCTTC. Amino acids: CASSTQLGASGGVSNEQFF.

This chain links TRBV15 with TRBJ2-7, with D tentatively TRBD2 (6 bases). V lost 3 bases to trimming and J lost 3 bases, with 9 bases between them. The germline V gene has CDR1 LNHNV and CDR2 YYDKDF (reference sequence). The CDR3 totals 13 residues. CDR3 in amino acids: CATSRDYHYEQYF. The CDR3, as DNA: TGTGCCACCAGCAGGGACTATCACTACGAGCAGTACTTC.

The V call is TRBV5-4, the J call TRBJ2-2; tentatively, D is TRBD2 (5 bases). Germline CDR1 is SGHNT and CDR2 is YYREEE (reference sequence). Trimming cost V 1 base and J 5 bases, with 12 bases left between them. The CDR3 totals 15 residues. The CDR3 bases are TGTGCCAGCAGCTTGTACTCGGGCGGGACCGGGGAGCTGTTTTTT. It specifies CASSLYSGGTGELFF.

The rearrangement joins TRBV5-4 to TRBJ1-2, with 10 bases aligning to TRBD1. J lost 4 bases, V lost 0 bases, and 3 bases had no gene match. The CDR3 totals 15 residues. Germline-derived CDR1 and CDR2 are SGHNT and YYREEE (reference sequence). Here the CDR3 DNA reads TGTGCCAGCAGCTTGGTAGGGACAGGGGTCTATGGCTACACCTTC. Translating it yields CASSLVGTGVYGYTF.

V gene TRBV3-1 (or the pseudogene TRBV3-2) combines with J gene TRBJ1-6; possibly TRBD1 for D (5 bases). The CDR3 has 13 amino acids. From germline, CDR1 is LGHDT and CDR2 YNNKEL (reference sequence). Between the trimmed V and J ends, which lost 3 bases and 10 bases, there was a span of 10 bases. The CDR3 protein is CASSHGGDSPLHF. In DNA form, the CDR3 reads TGTGCCAGCAGCCATGGGGGGGACTCACCCCTCCACTTT.

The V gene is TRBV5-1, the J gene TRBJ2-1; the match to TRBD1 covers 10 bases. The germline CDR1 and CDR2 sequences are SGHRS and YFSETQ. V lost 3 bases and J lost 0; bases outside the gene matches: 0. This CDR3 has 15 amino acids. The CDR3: CASSWTGGSYNEQFF. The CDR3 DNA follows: TGCGCCAGCAGCTGGACAGGGGGCTCCTACAATGAGCAGTTCTTC.

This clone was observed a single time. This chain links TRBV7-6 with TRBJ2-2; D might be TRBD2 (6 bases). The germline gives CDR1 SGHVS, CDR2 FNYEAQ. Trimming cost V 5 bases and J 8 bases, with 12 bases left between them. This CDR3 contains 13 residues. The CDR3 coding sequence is TGTGCCAGCAGCCCGGTGGGGGGAGGGGAGCTGTTTTTT. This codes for CASSPVGGGELFF.

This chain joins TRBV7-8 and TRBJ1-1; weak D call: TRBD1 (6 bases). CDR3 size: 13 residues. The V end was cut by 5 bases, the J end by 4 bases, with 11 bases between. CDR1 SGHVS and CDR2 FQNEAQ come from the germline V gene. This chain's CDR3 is CASSRDMGTEAFF. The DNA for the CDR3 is TGTGCCAGCAGCCGGGACATGGGCACTGAAGCTTTCTTT.

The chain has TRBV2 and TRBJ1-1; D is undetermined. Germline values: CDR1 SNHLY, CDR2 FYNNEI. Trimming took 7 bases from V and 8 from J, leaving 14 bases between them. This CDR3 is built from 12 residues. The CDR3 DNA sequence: TGTGCCAGCAAGTACAGTGGCAGGGAAGCTTTCTTT. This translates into CASKYSGREAFF.